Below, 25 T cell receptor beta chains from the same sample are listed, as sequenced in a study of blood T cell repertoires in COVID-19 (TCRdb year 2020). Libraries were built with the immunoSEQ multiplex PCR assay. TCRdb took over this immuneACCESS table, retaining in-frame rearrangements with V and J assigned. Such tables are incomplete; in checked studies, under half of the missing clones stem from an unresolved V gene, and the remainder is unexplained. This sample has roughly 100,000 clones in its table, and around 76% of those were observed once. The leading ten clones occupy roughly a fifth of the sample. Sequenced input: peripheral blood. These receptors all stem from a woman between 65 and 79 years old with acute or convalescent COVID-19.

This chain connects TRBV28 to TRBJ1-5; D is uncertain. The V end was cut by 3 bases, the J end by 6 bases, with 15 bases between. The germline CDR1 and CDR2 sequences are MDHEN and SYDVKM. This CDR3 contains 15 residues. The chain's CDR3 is CASSLRRGIGQPQHF. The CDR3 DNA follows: TGTGCCAGCAGTTTGCGTCGGGGTATCGGTCAGCCCCAGCATTTT.

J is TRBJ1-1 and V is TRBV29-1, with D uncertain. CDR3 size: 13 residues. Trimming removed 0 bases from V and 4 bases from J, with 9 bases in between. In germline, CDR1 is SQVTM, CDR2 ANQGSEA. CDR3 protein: CSVEDGSITEAFF. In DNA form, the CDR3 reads TGCAGCGTTGAAGATGGTAGCATCACTGAAGCTTTCTTT. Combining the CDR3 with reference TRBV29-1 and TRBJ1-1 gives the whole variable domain SAVISQKPSRDICQRGTSLTIQCQVDSQVTMMFWYRQQPGQSLTLIATANQGSEATYESGFVIDKFPISRPNLTFSTLTVSNMSPEDSSIYLCSVEDGSITEAFFGQGTRLTVV.

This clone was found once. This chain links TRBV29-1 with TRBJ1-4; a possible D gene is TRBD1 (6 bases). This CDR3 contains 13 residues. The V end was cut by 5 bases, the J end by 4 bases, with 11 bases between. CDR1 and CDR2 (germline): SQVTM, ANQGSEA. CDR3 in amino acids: CSVITGNNEKLFF. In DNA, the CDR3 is TGCAGCGTTATTACAGGGAATAATGAAAAACTGTTTTTT.

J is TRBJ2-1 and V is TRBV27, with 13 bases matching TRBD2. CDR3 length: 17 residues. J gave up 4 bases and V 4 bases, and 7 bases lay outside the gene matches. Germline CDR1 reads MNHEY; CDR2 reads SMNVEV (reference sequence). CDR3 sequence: CASSSGLAGAVYNEQFF. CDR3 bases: TGTGCCAGCAGTTCAGGACTAGCGGGGGCCGTTTACAATGAGCAGTTCTTC.

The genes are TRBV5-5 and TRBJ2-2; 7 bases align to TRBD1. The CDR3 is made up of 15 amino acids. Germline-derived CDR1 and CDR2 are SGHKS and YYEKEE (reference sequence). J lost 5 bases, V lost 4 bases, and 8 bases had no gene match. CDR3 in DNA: TGTGCCAGCAGCCTCCGACAGGGATGGACCGGGGAGCTGTTTTTT. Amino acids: CASSLRQGWTGELFF.

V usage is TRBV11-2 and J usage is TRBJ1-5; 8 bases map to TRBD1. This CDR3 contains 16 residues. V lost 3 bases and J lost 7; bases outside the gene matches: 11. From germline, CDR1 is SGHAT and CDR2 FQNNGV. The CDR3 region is CASSLAGGFGNQPQHF. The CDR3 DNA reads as TGTGCCAGCAGCTTGGCAGGGGGCTTCGGTAACCAGCCCCAGCATTTT.

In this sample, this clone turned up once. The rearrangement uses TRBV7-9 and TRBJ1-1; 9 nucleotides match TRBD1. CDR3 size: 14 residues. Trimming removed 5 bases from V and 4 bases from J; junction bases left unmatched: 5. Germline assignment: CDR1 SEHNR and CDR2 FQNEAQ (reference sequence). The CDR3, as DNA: TGTGCCAGCAGCCCACGGGACAGGGTCACTGAAGCTTTCTTT. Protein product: CASSPRDRVTEAFF.

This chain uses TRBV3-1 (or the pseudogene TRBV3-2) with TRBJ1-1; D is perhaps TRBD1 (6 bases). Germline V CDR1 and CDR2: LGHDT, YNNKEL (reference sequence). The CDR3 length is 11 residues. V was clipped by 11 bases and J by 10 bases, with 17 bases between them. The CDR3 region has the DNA TGTGCCGGGGTCCCGGACAGAGGAGCTTTCTTT. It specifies CAGVPDRGAFF.

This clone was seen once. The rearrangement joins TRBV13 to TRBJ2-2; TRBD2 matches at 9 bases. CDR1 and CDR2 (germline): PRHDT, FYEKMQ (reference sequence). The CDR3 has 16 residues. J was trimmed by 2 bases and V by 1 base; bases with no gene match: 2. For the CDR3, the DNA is TGTGCCAGCAGCTTAGTAGCGGGAGTCAACACCGGGGAGCTGTTTTTT. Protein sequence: CASSLVAGVNTGELFF.

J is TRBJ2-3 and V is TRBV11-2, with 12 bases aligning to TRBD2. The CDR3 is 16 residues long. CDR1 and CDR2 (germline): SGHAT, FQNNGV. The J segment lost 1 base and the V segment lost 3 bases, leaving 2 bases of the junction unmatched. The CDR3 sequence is CASSFLAGGGTDTQYF. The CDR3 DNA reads TGTGCCAGCAGCTTTCTAGCGGGGGGGGGCACAGATACGCAGTATTTT.

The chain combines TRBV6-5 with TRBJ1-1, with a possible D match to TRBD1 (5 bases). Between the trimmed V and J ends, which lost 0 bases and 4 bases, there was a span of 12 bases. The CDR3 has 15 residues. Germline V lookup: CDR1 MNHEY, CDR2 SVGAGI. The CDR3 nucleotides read TGTGCCAGCAGTTACTCGAGTCAGGGCGGCACTGAAGCTTTCTTT. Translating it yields CASSYSSQGGTEAFF.

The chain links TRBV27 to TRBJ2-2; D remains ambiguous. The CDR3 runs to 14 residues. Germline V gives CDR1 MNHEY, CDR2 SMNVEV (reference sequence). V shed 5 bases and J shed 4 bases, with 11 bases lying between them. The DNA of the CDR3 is TGTGCCAGCAGTATGAATCCGGGCACCGGGGAGCTGTTTTTT. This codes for CASSMNPGTGELFF.

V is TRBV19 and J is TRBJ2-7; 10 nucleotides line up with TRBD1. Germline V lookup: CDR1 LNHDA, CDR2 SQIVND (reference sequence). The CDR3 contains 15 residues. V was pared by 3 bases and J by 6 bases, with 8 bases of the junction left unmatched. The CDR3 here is CASSMDGTGDREQYF. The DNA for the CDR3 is TGTGCCAGTAGTATGGATGGGACAGGGGATCGCGAGCAGTACTTC.

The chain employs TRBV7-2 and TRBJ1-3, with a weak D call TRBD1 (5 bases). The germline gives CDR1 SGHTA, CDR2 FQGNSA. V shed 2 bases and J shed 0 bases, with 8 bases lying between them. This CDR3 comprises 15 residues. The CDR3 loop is CASSLQGPSGNTIYF. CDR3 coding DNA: TGTGCCAGCAGCTTACAGGGCCCCTCTGGAAACACCATATATTTT. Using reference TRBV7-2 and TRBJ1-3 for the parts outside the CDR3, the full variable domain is GAGVSQSPSNKVTEKGKDVELRCDPISGHTALYWYRQSLGQGLEFLIYFQGNSAPDKSGLPSDRFSAERTGGSVSTLTIQRTQQEDSAVYLCASSLQGPSGNTIYFGEGSWLTVV.

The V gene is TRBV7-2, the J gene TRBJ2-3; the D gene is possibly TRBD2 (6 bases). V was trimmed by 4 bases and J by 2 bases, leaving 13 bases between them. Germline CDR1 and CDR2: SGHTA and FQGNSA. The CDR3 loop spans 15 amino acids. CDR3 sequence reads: CASSSPSGFTDTQYF. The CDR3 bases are TGTGCCAGCAGCTCACCGAGCGGGTTCACAGATACGCAGTATTTT.

In DNA form, the CDR3 reads TGTGCCAGCAGTGAAAGCCGAGAGACCCAGTACTTC. It is translated as CASSESRETQYF. V is TRBV2 and J is TRBJ2-5; D unresolved. The CDR3 runs 12 residues. The V gene's germline CDR1 is SNHLY and CDR2 FYNNEI. Trimming shortened V by 2 bases and J by 4 bases, and 5 bases separated the two germline ends.

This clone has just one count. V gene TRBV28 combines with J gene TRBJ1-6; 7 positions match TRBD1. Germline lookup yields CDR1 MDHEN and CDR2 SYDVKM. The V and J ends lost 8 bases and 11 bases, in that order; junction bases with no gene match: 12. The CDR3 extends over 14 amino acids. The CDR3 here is CASYSVGTATPLHF. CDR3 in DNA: TGTGCCAGCTATTCAGTTGGGACAGCCACACCCCTCCACTTT. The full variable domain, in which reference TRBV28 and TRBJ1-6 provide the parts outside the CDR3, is DVKVTQSSRYLVKRTGEKVFLECVQDMDHENMFWYRQDPGLGLRLIYFSYDVKMKEKGDIPEGYSVSREKKERFSLILESASTNQTSMYLCASYSVGTATPLHFGNGTRLTVT.

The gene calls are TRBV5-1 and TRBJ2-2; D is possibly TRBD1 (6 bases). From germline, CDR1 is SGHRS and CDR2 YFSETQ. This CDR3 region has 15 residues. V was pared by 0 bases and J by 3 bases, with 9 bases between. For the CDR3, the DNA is TGCGCCAGCAGCTTGGATGGGGGCGACACCGGGGAGCTGTTTTTT. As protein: CASSLDGGDTGELFF.

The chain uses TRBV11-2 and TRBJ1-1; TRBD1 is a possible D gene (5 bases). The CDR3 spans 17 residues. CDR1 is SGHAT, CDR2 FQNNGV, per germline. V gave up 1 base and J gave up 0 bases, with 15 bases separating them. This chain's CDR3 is CASSLGLSWGMNTEAFF. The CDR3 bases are TGTGCCAGCAGCTTAGGTCTCTCCTGGGGCATGAACACTGAAGCTTTCTTT.

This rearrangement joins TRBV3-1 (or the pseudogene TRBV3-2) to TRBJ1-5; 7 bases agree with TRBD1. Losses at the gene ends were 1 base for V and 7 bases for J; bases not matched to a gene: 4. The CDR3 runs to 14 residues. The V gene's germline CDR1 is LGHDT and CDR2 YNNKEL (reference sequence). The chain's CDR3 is CASSQGNRGQPQHF. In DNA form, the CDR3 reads TGTGCCAGCAGCCAAGGGAACAGGGGACAGCCCCAGCATTTT.

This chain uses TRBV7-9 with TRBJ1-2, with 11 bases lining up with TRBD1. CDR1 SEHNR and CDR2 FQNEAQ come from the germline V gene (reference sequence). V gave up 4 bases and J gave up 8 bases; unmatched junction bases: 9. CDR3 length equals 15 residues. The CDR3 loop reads CASSSGTGGVGGYTF. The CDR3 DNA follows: TGTGCCAGCAGCTCCGGGACAGGGGGTGTCGGAGGCTACACCTTC.

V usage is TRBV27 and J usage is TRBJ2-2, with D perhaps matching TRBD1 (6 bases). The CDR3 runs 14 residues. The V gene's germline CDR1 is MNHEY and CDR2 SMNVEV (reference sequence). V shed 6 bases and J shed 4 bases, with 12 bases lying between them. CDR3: CASSRSRGTGELFF. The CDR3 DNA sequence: TGTGCCAGCAGCCGGTCCAGGGGCACCGGGGAGCTGTTTTTT.

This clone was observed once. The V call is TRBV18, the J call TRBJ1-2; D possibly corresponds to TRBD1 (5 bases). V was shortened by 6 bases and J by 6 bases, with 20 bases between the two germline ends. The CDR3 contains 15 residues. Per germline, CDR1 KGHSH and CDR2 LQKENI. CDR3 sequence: CASSLQTDAGDGYTF. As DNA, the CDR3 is TGTGCCAGCTCCCTGCAGACCGACGCGGGGGATGGCTACACCTTC.

The CDR3 here is CASSSGGTSNTEAFF. DNA for the CDR3: TGTGCCAGCAGCTCGGGTGGGACATCCAACACTGAAGCTTTCTTT. This chain connects TRBV5-4 to TRBJ1-1, with TRBD1 as a possible D gene (6 bases). V was shortened by 3 bases and J by 2 bases, with 14 bases between the two germline ends. The CDR3 runs 15 residues. Looked up from germline, CDR1 is SGHNT and CDR2 is YYREEE (reference sequence).

Written as DNA, the CDR3 is TGTGCCAGCATGGGGCCTCGGAGCACTGAAGCTTTCTTT. Translating gives CASMGPRSTEAFF. This rearrangement joins TRBV27 to TRBJ1-1; D possibly corresponds to TRBD1 (5 bases). CDR3 size: 13 residues. V lost 7 bases to trimming and J lost 4 bases, with 13 bases between them. Germline CDR1 MNHEY, CDR2 SMNVEV (reference sequence).